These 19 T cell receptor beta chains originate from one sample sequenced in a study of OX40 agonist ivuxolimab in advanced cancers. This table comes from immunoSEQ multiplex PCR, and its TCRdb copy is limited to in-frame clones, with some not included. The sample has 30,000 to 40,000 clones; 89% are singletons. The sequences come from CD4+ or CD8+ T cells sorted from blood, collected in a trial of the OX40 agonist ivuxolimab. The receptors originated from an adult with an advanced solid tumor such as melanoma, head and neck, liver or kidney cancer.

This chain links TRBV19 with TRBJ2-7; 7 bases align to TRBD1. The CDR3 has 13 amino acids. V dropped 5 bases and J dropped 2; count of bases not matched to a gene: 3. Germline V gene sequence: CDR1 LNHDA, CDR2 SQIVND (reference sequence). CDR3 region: CASSGDRPYEQYF. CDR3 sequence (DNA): TGTGCCAGTAGTGGGGACAGACCCTACGAGCAGTACTTC.

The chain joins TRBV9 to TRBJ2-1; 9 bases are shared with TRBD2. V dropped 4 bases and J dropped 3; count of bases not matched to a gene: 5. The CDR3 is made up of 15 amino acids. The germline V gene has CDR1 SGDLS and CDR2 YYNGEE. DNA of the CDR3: TGTGCCAGCAGCTCAACTAGCGGGCACTACAATGAGCAGTTCTTC. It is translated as CASSSTSGHYNEQFF.

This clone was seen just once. DNA of the CDR3: TGTGCCAGCAGCTCACAGGGGCCCGGAAACACCATATATTTT. Translation: CASSSQGPGNTIYF. The rearrangement uses TRBV7-3 and TRBJ1-3, with 7 bases fitting TRBD1. This CDR3 comprises 14 residues. Trimming removed 4 bases from V and 4 bases from J; junction bases left unmatched: 4. The germline CDR1 and CDR2 sequences are SGHTA and FQGTGA.

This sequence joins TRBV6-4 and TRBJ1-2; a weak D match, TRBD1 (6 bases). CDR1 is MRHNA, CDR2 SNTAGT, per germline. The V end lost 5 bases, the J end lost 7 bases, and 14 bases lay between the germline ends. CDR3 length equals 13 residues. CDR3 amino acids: CASSPQGLGGYTF. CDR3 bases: TGTGCCAGCAGTCCCCAGGGGCTTGGTGGCTACACCTTC.

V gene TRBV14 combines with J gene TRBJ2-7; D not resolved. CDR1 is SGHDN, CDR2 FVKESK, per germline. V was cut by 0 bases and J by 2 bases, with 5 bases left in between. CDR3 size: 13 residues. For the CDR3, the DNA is TGTGCCAGCAGCCAAGACGGGCCCTACGAGCAGTACTTC. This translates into CASSQDGPYEQYF.

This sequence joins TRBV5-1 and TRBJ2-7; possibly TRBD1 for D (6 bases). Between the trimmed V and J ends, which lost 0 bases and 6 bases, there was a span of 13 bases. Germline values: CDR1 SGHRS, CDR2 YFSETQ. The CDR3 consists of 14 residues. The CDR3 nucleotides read TGCGCCAGCAGCTTGGGGCTGGGGGCGGGCGAGCAGTACTTC. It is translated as CASSLGLGAGEQYF. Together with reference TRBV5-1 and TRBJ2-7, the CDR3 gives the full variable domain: KAGVTQTPRYLIKTRGQQVTLSCSPISGHRSVSWYQQTPGQGLQFLFEYFSETQRNKGNFPGRFSGRQFSNSRSEMNVSTLELGDSALYLCASSLGLGAGEQYFGPGTRLTVT.

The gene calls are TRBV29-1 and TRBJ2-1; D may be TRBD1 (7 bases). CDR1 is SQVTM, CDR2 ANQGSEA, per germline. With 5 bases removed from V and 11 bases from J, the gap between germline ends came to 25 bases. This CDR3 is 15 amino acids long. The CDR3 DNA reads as TGCAGCGTTCCGGGGGTCCTACAGGGGTGGGAGAAGCAGTTCTTC. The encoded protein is CSVPGVLQGWEKQFF.

The CDR3 region has the DNA TGTGCCAGCAGTGAAGGGCTAGCGGTGAGCACAGATACGCAGTATTTT. This codes for CASSEGLAVSTDTQYF. The chain has TRBV6-1 and TRBJ2-3, with 7 bases matching TRBD2. The length of the CDR3 is 16 residues. Germline V gene sequence: CDR1 MNHNS, CDR2 SASEGT. Losses at the gene ends were 1 base for V and 0 bases for J; bases not matched to a gene: 4.

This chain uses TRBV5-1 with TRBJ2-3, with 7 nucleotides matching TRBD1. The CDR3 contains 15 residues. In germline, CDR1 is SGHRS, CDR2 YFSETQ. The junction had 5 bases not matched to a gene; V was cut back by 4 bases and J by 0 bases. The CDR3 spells CASSPDRASTDTQYF. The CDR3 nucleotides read TGCGCCAGCAGCCCAGACAGGGCTAGCACAGATACGCAGTATTTT.

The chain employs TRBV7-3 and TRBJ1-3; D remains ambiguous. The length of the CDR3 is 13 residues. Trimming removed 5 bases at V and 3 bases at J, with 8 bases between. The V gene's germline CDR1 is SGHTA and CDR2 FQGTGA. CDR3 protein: CASSANYGNTIYF. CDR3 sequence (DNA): TGTGCCAGCAGCGCCAACTATGGAAACACCATATATTTT.

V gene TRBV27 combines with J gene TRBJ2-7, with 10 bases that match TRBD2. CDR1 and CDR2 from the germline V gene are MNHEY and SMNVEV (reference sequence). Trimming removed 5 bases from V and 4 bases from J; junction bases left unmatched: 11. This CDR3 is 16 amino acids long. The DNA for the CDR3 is TGTGCCAGCAGTCCGGTGAGAGCGGGAGGGCCGTACGAGCAGTACTTC. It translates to CASSPVRAGGPYEQYF.

DNA for the CDR3: TGTGCCAGCAGCGACTCAGGGTTCGGAGAGACCCAGTACTTC. Translation gives CASSDSGFGETQYF. The chain carries TRBV9 and TRBJ2-5, with D possibly being TRBD1 (5 bases). The V gene's germline CDR1 is SGDLS and CDR2 YYNGEE. This CDR3 is built from 14 residues. Trimming shortened V by 3 bases and J by 4 bases, and 13 bases separated the two germline ends.

The CDR3 loop reads CASSGSGSSGTDTQYF. Written as DNA, the CDR3 is TGCGCCAGCAGCGGTAGCGGGAGCTCCGGCACAGATACGCAGTATTTT. The chain employs TRBV5-1 and TRBJ2-3; 9 nucleotides line up with TRBD2. The CDR3 spans 16 residues. Germline loops: CDR1 SGHRS, CDR2 YFSETQ. Trimming cost V 4 bases and J 1 base; bases outside gene matches: 7.

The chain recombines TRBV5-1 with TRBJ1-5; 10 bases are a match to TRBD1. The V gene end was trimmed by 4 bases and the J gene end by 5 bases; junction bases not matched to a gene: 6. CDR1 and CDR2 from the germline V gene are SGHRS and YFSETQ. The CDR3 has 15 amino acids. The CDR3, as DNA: TGCGCCAGCAGCAGGGGACAGGGGCGGTATCAGCCCCAGCATTTT. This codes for CASSRGQGRYQPQHF.

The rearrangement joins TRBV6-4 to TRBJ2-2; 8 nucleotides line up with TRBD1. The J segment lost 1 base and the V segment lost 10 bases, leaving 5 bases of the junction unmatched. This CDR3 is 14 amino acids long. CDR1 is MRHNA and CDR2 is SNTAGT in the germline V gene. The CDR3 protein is CATRGTGNTGELFF. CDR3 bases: TGTGCCACGAGGGGGACAGGGAACACCGGGGAGCTGTTTTTT.

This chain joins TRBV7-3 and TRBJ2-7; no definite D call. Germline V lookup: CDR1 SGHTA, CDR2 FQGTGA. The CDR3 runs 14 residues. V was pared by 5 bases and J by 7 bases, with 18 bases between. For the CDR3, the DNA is TGTGCCAGCAGCCATAGACGGCCCATGGATGAGCAGTACTTC. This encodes CASSHRRPMDEQYF.

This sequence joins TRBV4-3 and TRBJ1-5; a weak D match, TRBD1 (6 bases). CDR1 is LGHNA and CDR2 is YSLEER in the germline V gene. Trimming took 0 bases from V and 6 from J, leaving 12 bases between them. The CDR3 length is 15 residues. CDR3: CASSQERGASQPQHF. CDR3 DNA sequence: TGCGCCAGCAGCCAAGAGCGGGGGGCAAGTCAGCCCCAGCATTTT.

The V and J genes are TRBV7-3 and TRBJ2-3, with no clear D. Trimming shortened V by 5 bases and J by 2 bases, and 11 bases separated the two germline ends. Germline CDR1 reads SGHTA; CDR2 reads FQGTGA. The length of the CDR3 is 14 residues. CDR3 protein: CASSLGYPTDTQYF. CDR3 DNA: TGTGCCAGCAGCCTAGGATACCCCACAGATACGCAGTATTTT.

In DNA, the CDR3 is TGTGCCAGCAGTTACGATCAATATAGCAATCAGCCCCAGCATTTT. Its translation is CASSYDQYSNQPQHF. V is TRBV6-5 and J is TRBJ1-5; D call uncertain. V was clipped by 2 bases and J by 0 bases, with 8 bases between them. This CDR3 has 15 amino acids. Germline V gene sequence: CDR1 MNHEY, CDR2 SVGAGI.